These 5 T cell receptor beta chains were sequenced from one sample in a study of neoadjuvant anti-PD-1 for oral cavity cancer. Regarding time point: after neoadjuvant nivolumab, at surgical resection. Sequencing used immunoSEQ multiplex PCR; TCRdb keeps in-frame clones, though not all of them. This table holds approximately 5,400 clones, approximately 58% found once. The sample in question was tumor tissue, obtained after nivolumab (anti-PD-1) treatment. The receptors originated from a person between 35 and 79 years old with oral cavity squamous cell carcinoma.

V and J are TRBV9 and TRBJ1-4; 8 bases line up with TRBD1. Per germline, CDR1 SGDLS and CDR2 YYNGEE. The CDR3 extends over 15 amino acids. With V trimmed by 4 bases and J by 6 bases, 8 bases remained unmatched. CDR3 coding DNA: TGTGCCAGCAGCTCCTCACAGGGGGGGTATGAAAAACTGTTTTTT. This encodes CASSSSQGGYEKLFF. Complete variable domain (other parts from reference TRBV9 and TRBJ1-4): DSGVTQTPKHLITATGQRVTLRCSPRSGDLSVYWYQQSLDQGLQFLIQYYNGEERAKGNILERFSAQQFPDLHSELNLSSLELGDSALYFCASSSSQGGYEKLFFGSGTQLSVL.

The V and J genes are TRBV18 and TRBJ1-6; TRBD1 aligns across 8 bases. V shed 3 bases, J shed 9 bases, and the junction held 4 bases outside the gene matches. The germline V gene encodes CDR1 KGHSH and CDR2 LQKENI. The CDR3 sequence is 14 residues long. The CDR3 reads CASSPETGASPLHF. CDR3 DNA sequence: TGTGCCAGCTCACCTGAGACAGGGGCTTCACCCCTCCACTTT.

The chain links TRBV28 to TRBJ1-1; D gene unclear. The CDR3 is 15 residues long. CDR1 is MDHEN and CDR2 is SYDVKM in the germline V gene. Trimming took 5 bases from V and 4 from J, leaving 17 bases between them. As DNA, the CDR3 is TGTGCCAGCAGTGCGTTTCCACGCTCGGGCACTGAAGCTTTCTTT. Encoded protein: CASSAFPRSGTEAFF.

V is TRBV28 and J is TRBJ1-1; D gene ambiguous. The CDR3 is 13 residues long. From germline, CDR1 is MDHEN and CDR2 SYDVKM. V was trimmed by 6 bases and J by 0 bases, leaving 8 bases between them. This CDR3 reads CASSLEMNTEAFF. The CDR3 coding sequence is TGTGCCAGCAGCCTCGAAATGAACACTGAAGCTTTCTTT.

This clone was detected a few times. This chain uses TRBV21-1 with TRBJ2-2; the table's TRBD2 call for D was not verified on the DNA. TRBV21-1 is labeled a pseudogene. The CDR3 loop spans 17 amino acids. The CDR3 here is CASSNWIGGRVTGELFF. In DNA, the CDR3 is TGTGCCAGCAGCAATTGGATTGGCGGGAGGGTCACCGGGGAGCTGTTTTTT.